This paragraph covers one T cell receptor (beta chain) sequence. These data originate in a study of blood T cell repertoires in COVID-19. The germline CDR1 and CDR2 sequences are LGHNA and YNFKEQ. CDR3 length: 15 amino acids. Trimming pared 0 bases from V and 4 bases from J, leaving 10 bases between. Clones were read by immunoSEQ multiplex PCR, and TCRdb kept only the in-frame ones, dropping some. The sample has some 320,000 clones, more than 75% seen once; the top ten hold about 2.4%. The chain couples TRBV4-2 to TRBJ1-5; possibly TRBD1 for D (5 bases). The specimen was PBMCs or T cells enriched from blood (not recorded which). This receptor was obtained from a man aged 55 to 70 who had recovered from COVID-19. CDR3 protein: CASSQDNGGNQPQHF. Written as DNA, the CDR3 is TGTGCCAGCAGCCAAGATAATGGGGGGAATCAGCCCCAGCATTTT.